A selection of T cell receptor beta chains follows, all from one sample in a study of blood T cell repertoires in COVID-19. Sequenced by immunoSEQ multiplex PCR; TCRdb stores in-frame clones only, minus some. The sample lists more than 150,000 clones; roughly 79% were seen once. The sequencing sample was made of peripheral blood. These TCRs come from a woman older than 75 with COVID-19, enrolled during active disease. CDR3s include the opening cysteine and the closing phenylalanine or tryptophan. Each record gives: D gene, V gene, clone size, J gene, CDR3 protein, CDR3 DNA. A D gene is named only where the DNA matches it firmly. Size tells how often a clone was seen (once, few, many) or the class of an expanded clone, and some rows leave it out.

>.|TRBV19|.|TRBJ1-4
CASCTSAAEKLFF
TGTGCCAGTTGCACCTCTGCGGCTGAAAAACTGTTTTTT
>TRBD2|TRBV5-4|few|TRBJ2-2
CASSGTSGGPNTGELFF
TGTGCCAGCAGCGGGACTAGCGGGGGCCCTAACACCGGGGAGCTGTTTTTT
>.|TRBV29-1|.|TRBJ1-1
CSAVTGTTEAFF
TGCAGCGCCGTGACAGGTACCACTGAAGCTTTCTTT
>.|TRBV28|.|TRBJ1-4
CASSEDGEKLFF
TGTGCCAGCAGTGAGGATGGGGAAAAACTGTTTTTT
>.|TRBV7-9|.|TRBJ2-3
CASSAPDKLTDTQYF
TGTGCCAGCTCCGCGCCCGACAAACTCACAGATACGCAGTATTTT
>TRBD1|TRBV5-4|.|TRBJ1-2
CASSFMDRANYGYTF
TGTGCCAGCAGCTTCATGGACAGGGCTAACTATGGCTACACCTTC
>.|TRBV5-1|.|TRBJ2-1
CASSLGQVNEQFF
TGCGCCAGCAGCTTGGGGCAGGTCAATGAGCAGTTCTTC
>.|TRBV5-1|once|TRBJ2-3
CASSFAPHFFDTQYF
TGCGCCAGCAGCTTCGCCCCCCACTTCTTCGATACGCAGTATTTT
>.|TRBV11-2|.|TRBJ2-7
CASSLRPPYEQYF
TGTGCCAGCAGCCTTCGTCCCCCCTACGAGCAGTACTTC
>TRBD2|TRBV5-1|.|TRBJ2-3
CASSLGLAAGTDTQYF
TGCGCCAGCAGTCTCGGACTAGCGGCCGGCACAGATACGCAGTATTTT
>TRBD1|TRBV19|.|TRBJ2-2
CASSIRRQGPNTGELFF
TGTGCCAGTAGTATTCGCCGACAGGGTCCGAACACCGGGGAGCTGTTTTTT
>TRBD2|TRBV5-1|.|TRBJ2-6
CASSPRGGSGANVLTF
TGCGCCAGCAGCCCACGGGGGGGATCTGGGGCCAACGTCCTGACTTTC
>TRBD2|TRBV6-6|.|TRBJ2-7
CASSLNSGIVTYEQYF
TGTGCCAGCAGTCTGAATAGCGGGATAGTAACCTACGAGCAGTACTTC
>.|TRBV9|.|TRBJ1-2
CASSSQPRTGTGTF
TGTGCCAGCAGCTCGCAGCCCAGGACCGGGACTGGCACCTTC
>.|TRBV12-5|.|TRBJ1-1
CASREGVTEAFF
TGTGCTAGTCGTGAGGGGGTGACTGAAGCTTTCTTT
>TRBD1|TRBV6-7|.|TRBJ1-5
CASSYGTGNQPQHF
TGTGCCAGCAGTTACGGGACAGGGAATCAGCCCCAGCATTTT
>.|TRBV6-1|once|TRBJ1-5
CASSDRVWGQPQHF
TGTGCCAGCAGTGACAGGGTATGGGGACAGCCCCAGCATTTT
>TRBD1|TRBV7-2|.|TRBJ1-5
CASSSTGGLDQPQHF
TGTGCCAGCAGCTCGACAGGGGGACTTGATCAGCCCCAGCATTTT
>.|TRBV7-2|.|TRBJ1-3
CASSYRRISGNTIYF
TGTGCCAGCAGCTACCGGCGGATTTCTGGAAACACCATATATTTT
>TRBD1|TRBV7-2|.|TRBJ1-2
CASSFSQGNYGYTF
TGTGCCAGCAGCTTTTCACAGGGGAACTATGGCTACACCTTC
>TRBD1|TRBV2|.|TRBJ1-3
CASTRQGARNSGNTIYF
TGTGCCAGCACCAGACAGGGGGCGCGTAATTCTGGAAACACCATATATTTT
>.|TRBV15|.|TRBJ2-7
CATSRDGPGEGAYEQYF
TGTGCCACCAGCAGAGATGGCCCGGGGGAGGGGGCCTACGAGCAGTACTTC
>.|TRBV7-2|few|TRBJ1-1
CASSLGGHLTEAFF
TGTGCCAGCAGCTTAGGGGGACATCTCACTGAAGCTTTCTTT
>.|TRBV30|.|TRBJ1-2
CAWRDEEGRSYGYTF
TGTGCCTGGAGGGACGAGGAGGGTCGGAGCTATGGCTACACCTTC
>.|TRBV18|once|TRBJ2-2
CASSLNTGELFF
TGTGCCAGCTCCCTAAACACCGGGGAGCTGTTTTTT
>.|TRBV19|.|TRBJ1-2
CASSTDVGGLYGYTF
TGTGCCAGTAGTACCGACGTCGGTGGGCTCTATGGCTACACCTTC
>TRBD1|TRBV7-2|.|TRBJ1-5
CASSLALSTGGSNQPQHF
TGTGCCAGCAGCTTAGCCCTCTCGACAGGGGGAAGCAATCAGCCCCAGCATTTT
>TRBD1|TRBV19|.|TRBJ1-1
CASSINRGESTEAFF
TGTGCCAGTAGTATAAACAGGGGGGAGAGCACTGAAGCTTTCTTT
>.|TRBV2|few|TRBJ1-5
CASSDGLLTNQPQHF
TGTGCCAGCAGTGATGGCCTCCTCACGAATCAGCCCCAGCATTTT
>TRBD1|TRBV4-3|few|TRBJ1-2
CASSQQRDSMVYTF
TGCGCCAGCAGCCAACAAAGGGACAGTATGGTCTACACCTTC
>.|TRBV5-1|.|TRBJ1-6
CASRRGYDNSPLHF
TGCGCCAGCAGAAGGGGATATGATAATTCACCCCTCCACTTT
>TRBD2|TRBV3-1/TRBV3-2|few|TRBJ2-3
CASSQELAGGNYF
TGTGCCAGCAGCCAAGAACTAGCGGGGGGTAACTATTTT
>.|TRBV9|.|TRBJ2-7
CAGTTAGLTEYEQYF
TGTGCCGGGACAACCGCAGGGTTGACGGAATACGAGCAGTACTTC
>.|TRBV28|once|TRBJ2-1
CASSHPGLELRGEQFF
TGTGCCAGCAGTCACCCGGGACTTGAACTTCGCGGTGAGCAGTTCTTC
>.|TRBV5-1|.|TRBJ1-4
CASSLYGGLDEKLFF
TGCGCCAGCAGCTTGTATGGAGGGTTGGACGAAAAACTGTTTTTT
>.|TRBV28|.|TRBJ1-6
CASSLSRQGNNSPLHF
TGTGCCAGCAGTTTAAGTAGGCAGGGAAATAATTCACCCCTCCACTTT
>TRBD1|TRBV5-1|few|TRBJ1-1
CASSLVGTAEAFF
TGCGCCAGCAGCTTGGTGGGGACAGCTGAAGCTTTCTTT
>TRBD1|TRBV6-2/TRBV6-3|once|TRBJ1-1
CASSGRGLSTEAFF
TGTGCCAGCAGTGGAAGGGGGCTAAGCACTGAAGCTTTCTTT
>TRBD1|TRBV5-4|.|TRBJ2-3
CASSFNRQGGTDTQYF
TGTGCCAGCAGCTTCAACCGACAGGGGGGGACAGATACGCAGTATTTT
>.|TRBV7-8|.|TRBJ2-7
CASSSSSYEQYF
TGTGCCAGCAGCTCGAGCTCCTACGAGCAGTACTTC
>.|TRBV6-6|.|TRBJ2-7
CASSVRQDSSYEQYF
TGTGCCAGCAGTGTAAGACAGGATAGCTCCTACGAGCAGTACTTC
>TRBD2|TRBV2|.|TRBJ2-2
CASSPLAGGNNGELFF
TGTGCCAGCAGTCCACTAGCGGGGGGGAATAACGGGGAGCTGTTTTTT
>.|TRBV5-1|.|TRBJ1-1
CASSLGQANTEAFF
TGCGCCAGCAGCTTGGGTCAAGCGAACACTGAAGCTTTCTTT
>.|TRBV1|.|TRBJ1-4
CTSSLGGGSANEKLFF
TGCACCAGCAGCCTCGGAGGAGGGTCGGCTAATGAAAAACTGTTTTTT
>.|TRBV13|.|TRBJ2-3
CASSPMGRSTDTQYF
TGTGCCAGCAGCCCCATGGGGAGAAGCACAGATACGCAGTATTTT
>.|TRBV5-1|.|TRBJ1-4
CASSLIQGSEKLFF
TGCGCCAGCAGCTTGATACAGGGCAGCGAAAAACTGTTTTTT
>TRBD1|TRBV6-5|few|TRBJ2-1
CASSSSTGTGTNEQFF
TGTGCCAGCAGTTCCTCAACCGGGACAGGGACCAATGAGCAGTTCTTC
>.|TRBV7-3|many|TRBJ1-6
CASSLNQGQSPLHF
TGTGCCAGCAGCTTAAACCAGGGCCAGTCACCCCTCCACTTT
>TRBD2|TRBV10-3|.|TRBJ2-3
CAISEGAGGTTQYF
TGTGCCATCAGTGAAGGAGCGGGAGGGACTACGCAGTATTTT
>TRBD1|TRBV11-2|.|TRBJ2-2
CASSLQQGTNTGELFF
TGTGCCAGCAGCCTACAACAGGGGACGAACACCGGGGAGCTGTTTTTT
>.|TRBV6-5|.|TRBJ2-7
CASSSLRLSYEQYF
TGTGCCAGCAGTTCACTACGTCTCTCCTACGAGCAGTACTTC
>.|TRBV11-2|.|TRBJ1-1
CASSLGGNTEAFF
TGTGCCAGCAGCTTGGGGGGGAACACTGAAGCTTTCTTT
>TRBD1|TRBV6-6|.|TRBJ1-5
CASSFPTGPGPQHF
TGTGCCAGCAGTTTTCCGACAGGGCCTGGGCCCCAGCATTTT
>.|TRBV7-9|.|TRBJ1-2
CASSFPANYGYTF
TGTGCCAGCAGCTTCCCAGCTAACTATGGCTACACCTTC
>.|TRBV6-7|few|TRBJ2-7
CASRESYEQYF
TGTGCCAGCAGGGAGAGCTACGAGCAGTACTTC
>TRBD1|TRBV19|.|TRBJ2-7
CASSSQGASGYEQYF
TGTGCCAGTAGTTCCCAGGGGGCATCGGGGTACGAGCAGTACTTC
>.|TRBV6-5|.|TRBJ1-1
CASSTGGFYGRAFF
TGTGCCAGCAGTACGGGGGGATTTTACGGTAGAGCTTTCTTT
>TRBD2|TRBV18|.|TRBJ2-1
CASSPPSGRTYNEQFF
TGTGCCAGCTCACCACCTAGCGGGCGCACCTACAATGAGCAGTTCTTC